The rows below give T cell receptor beta chains drawn from one sample of a study of blood T cell repertoires in COVID-19. Repertoires were generated with immunoSEQ multiplex PCR, while TCRdb's copy carries only in-frame clones and drops some. The data show about 110,000 clones, about 89% seen once. Sequenced material: peripheral blood. Receptors originate from a man aged 35-49 years with acute or convalescent COVID-19. Each CDR3 is given with its conserved first and last residue. The order of the fields is J gene, V gene, D gene, clone size, CDR3 DNA, CDR3 protein. A D gene is named only where the DNA matches it firmly. Where a row states a size, it is once, few, many or the class of an expanded clone; other rows omit it.

>TRBJ1-1|TRBV7-8|NA|NA
TGTGCCAGCAGCCTCAGGGTTGCTGAAGCTTTCTTT
CASSLRVAEAFF
>TRBJ1-4|TRBV18|NA|NA
TGTGCCAGCTCACCACCCCTTTCCACTAATGAAAAACTGTTTTTT
CASSPPLSTNEKLFF
>TRBJ2-7|TRBV4-1|TRBD1|NA
TGCGCCAGCAGCCAAGAACAGGGGCGCTCCGAGCAGTACTTC
CASSQEQGRSEQYF
>TRBJ2-1|TRBV11-2|NA|NA
TGTGCCAGCAGCTCAGAGACACCTATCTTCTCCTACAATGAGCAGTTCTTC
CASSSETPIFSYNEQFF
>TRBJ1-2|TRBV18|TRBD1|NA
TGTGCCAGCTCACCTGGGACAGGGGATGTCTATGGCTACACCTTC
CASSPGTGDVYGYTF
>TRBJ2-2|TRBV5-6|TRBD2|few
TGTGCCAGCAGCTTCTATACAGCGGGAGGGCCCGGGGAGCTGTTTTTT
CASSFYTAGGPGELFF
>TRBJ2-4|TRBV5-8|TRBD2|NA
TGTGCCAGCAGCTTAGAACTAGCGGCAGGTGGGGCCAAAAACATTCAGTACTTC
CASSLELAAGGAKNIQYF
>TRBJ1-6|TRBV5-1|TRBD1|NA
TGCGCCAGCAGCCCAGAGAACAGGGGAACCTATAATTCACCCCTCCACTTT
CASSPENRGTYNSPLHF
>TRBJ2-1|TRBV5-1|NA|once
TGCGCCAGCAGCTTGGGAGGCAGAAATGAGCAGTTCTTC
CASSLGGRNEQFF
>TRBJ2-6|TRBV5-1|TRBD1|NA
TGCGCCAGCAGCCTTACAGGGGCCCTGGGTACTGGGGCCAACGTCCTGACTTTC
CASSLTGALGTGANVLTF
>TRBJ1-4|TRBV3-1/TRBV3-2|TRBD1|NA
TGTGCCAGCAGCCTACAGGGGGTCAGTGAAAAACTGTTTTTT
CASSLQGVSEKLFF
>TRBJ2-2|TRBV10-3|TRBD1|once
TGTGCCGCAAGAACAGGGGATTTCGCCGGGGAGCTGTTTTTT
CAARTGDFAGELFF
>TRBJ1-4|TRBV5-1|NA|NA
TGCGCCAGCAGCCTCCAGGCGGGGAGCACTAATGAAAAACTGTTTTTT
CASSLQAGSTNEKLFF
>TRBJ2-4|TRBV7-2|NA|NA
TGTGCCAGCAGCTTAGAGGGAGGGGGCATTCAGTACTTC
CASSLEGGGIQYF
>TRBJ2-3|TRBV9|TRBD2|NA
TGTGCCAGCAGCGGACGACTAGCGGGAGTGGCAGATACGCAGTATTTT
CASSGRLAGVADTQYF
>TRBJ1-1|TRBV2|NA|NA
TGTGCCAGCACACAGGGTGGTCTCGCTGAAGCTTTCTTT
CASTQGGLAEAFF
>TRBJ1-2|TRBV6-1|NA|NA
TGTGCCAGCAGTGAAACGAACTACTATGGCTACACCTTC
CASSETNYYGYTF
>TRBJ2-3|TRBV24-1|TRBD1|NA
TGTGCCACCAGTGTTTCCGGGACAGGGGGCTTGCAAGGAGATACGCAGTATTTT
CATSVSGTGGLQGDTQYF
>TRBJ2-1|TRBV10-3|TRBD2|NA
TGTGCCATCAGGGGGGGACTAGAGGGTGAGCAGTTCTTC
CAIRGGLEGEQFF
>TRBJ2-5|TRBV7-2|NA|once
TGTGCCAGCAGCACAGGGTTTAGGCCCCAAGAGACCCAGTACTTC
CASSTGFRPQETQYF
>TRBJ2-3|TRBV10-1|NA|NA
TGCGCCAGCAGTGATATCGGGACGCAGTATTTT
CASSDIGTQYF
>TRBJ2-7|TRBV5-4|TRBD1|NA
TGTGCCAGCAGCGTTCGGGGACAGGGAGGTAGGGAGCAGTACTTC
CASSVRGQGGREQYF
>TRBJ1-1|TRBV30|TRBD1|NA
TGTGCCTGGCGGACAGGGGATGTGAACACTGAAGCTTTCTTT
CAWRTGDVNTEAFF
>TRBJ2-6|TRBV29-1|NA|NA
TGCAGCGTTGAAGATGAGGCGGCGGCCAAGAGCGTTGGGGCCAACGTCCTGACTTTC
CSVEDEAAAKSVGANVLTF
>TRBJ2-1|TRBV27|NA|NA
TGTGCCAGCAGCCCGACCGTACAGGGAAGGCAGTTCTTC
CASSPTVQGRQFF
>TRBJ1-2|TRBV6-6|TRBD1|few
TGTGCCAGCAGTTTGGGACAGGGCCTACCTAACTATGGCTACACCTTC
CASSLGQGLPNYGYTF
>TRBJ2-7|TRBV18|TRBD2|NA
TGTGCCAGCTCACGAGACAGGACTAGCGGGAACTACGAGCAGTACTTC
CASSRDRTSGNYEQYF
>TRBJ1-1|TRBV5-1|TRBD1|NA
TGCGCCAGCAGCTCGACAGGGGGCAACACTGAAGCTTTCTTT
CASSSTGGNTEAFF
>TRBJ1-2|TRBV30|NA|NA
TGTGCCGGGAACTCTAACTATGGCTACACCTTC
CAGNSNYGYTF
>TRBJ2-1|TRBV7-2|TRBD2|NA
TGTGCCAGCAGCAGCCCGACTAGCGGGGCTGTCTATGAGCAGTTCTTC
CASSSPTSGAVYEQFF
>TRBJ2-7|TRBV6-5|TRBD1|NA
TGTGCCAGCAGATACGGACAGGGGGTTTTGGACGAGCAGTACTTC
CASRYGQGVLDEQYF
>TRBJ1-3|TRBV2|NA|NA
TGTGCCAGCAGTGATGTAAATGGAAACACCATATATTTT
CASSDVNGNTIYF
>TRBJ1-1|TRBV6-5|NA|NA
TGTGCCAGCAGTCCTCCAGGGATTGTTCACACTGAAGCTTTCTTT
CASSPPGIVHTEAFF
>TRBJ1-2|TRBV3-1/TRBV3-2|NA|NA
TGTGCCAGCAGCACGACGGACAATACATATGGCTACACCTTC
CASSTTDNTYGYTF
>TRBJ2-2|TRBV19|NA|NA
TGTGCCAGTAGTATAACGGGTACATCGGGCACCGGGGAGCTGTTTTTT
CASSITGTSGTGELFF
>TRBJ2-7|TRBV11-3|NA|NA
TGTGCCAGCAGCTTTAGCAGTAGTGGACATTCCTACGAGCAGTACTTC
CASSFSSSGHSYEQYF
>TRBJ1-5|TRBV7-8|TRBD1|NA
TGTGCCAGCAGCCTGGGACAGGGAATGGGTCAGCCCCAGCATTTT
CASSLGQGMGQPQHF